This section outlines one TCR beta chain sequence together with its context. The antigen is unknown. This sample was included in a study of CD8+ T cells in alopecia areata. The overall study: The drug, tofacitinib, lasted 6 to 18 months, followed by 6 months off drug. Study observations and caveats: Tissue-resident alphabeta T cells belonging to normal skin likewise get sequenced within scalp specimens. For lesional scalp, especially alopecia totalis/universalis, clonality was higher than in normal scalp.

Sequencing templates came from extracted RNA that was reverse transcribed into cDNA. Profiled with immunoSEQ multiplex PCR; TCRdb holds only in-frame clones, not every one. The sample includes 150,000 or so clones, 45% to 60% seen only once; the top ten take around 7%. Researchers gathered lesional scalp punch biopsies and peripheral blood from patients with alopecia areata. The V and J ends lost 6 bases and 3 bases, in that order; junction bases with no gene match: 8. The CDR3 is made up of 14 amino acids. CDR1 is SGHRS and CDR2 is YFSETQ in the germline V gene. This clonotype was obtained from a human donor with alopecia areata. The sequencing input was CD4+ T cells sorted from blood. The rearrangement joins TRBV5-1 to TRBJ1-1; TRBD1 agrees at 7 bases. This chain's CDR3 is CASKGQDGDTEAFF. CDR3 in DNA: TGCGCCAGCAAAGGACAGGACGGGGACACTGAAGCTTTCTTT.